Sequencing of this T cell receptor (beta chain) was carried out in a study of blood T cell repertoires in COVID-19. The overall study: From the United States, Italy and Spain came samples of acute and convalescent COVID-19. PBMCs, B-cell-depleted T cells, or T cells provided the cDNA or gDNA that made up the material.

This clone has a handful of counts. V lost 3 bases to trimming and J lost 8 bases, with 11 bases between them. The CDR3 covers 12 residues. Germline values: CDR1 SGDLS, CDR2 YYNGEE. Per the original methods: Reference gene primer amplification gave estimated nucleated cell counts. Sequenced by immunoSEQ multiplex PCR; TCRdb stores in-frame clones only, minus some. V, J and clone size are taken as reported in that table, and D and trimming were inferred from the DNA itself. Seen here are 250,000 to 350,000 clones, roughly 90% observed once, and the top ten hold about 3%. The J gene is TRBJ1-2, the V gene TRBV9; D not resolved. Material for sequencing was peripheral blood. The sequence derives from a woman aged 25-40 years with active or convalescent COVID-19. CDR3 loop: CASSALIGGYTF. In nucleotides, the CDR3 is TGTGCCAGCAGCGCCCTGATCGGGGGCTACACCTTC.